This is a list of T cell receptor beta chains from one sample in a study of CD8+ T cells in alopecia areata. Here immunoSEQ multiplex PCR was the method, and the copy in TCRdb shows in-frame clones only, minus some. The data hold 180,000 or so clones, with approximately 59% observed a single time. Here the sequenced sample was CD4+ T cells sorted from blood, taken at approximately week 56, from a patient treated with tofacitinib. These receptors were taken from a human donor with alopecia areata. Both conserved end residues are part of each CDR3. The order of the fields is clone size, J gene, D gene, V gene, CDR3 protein, CDR3 DNA. D genes are given only for firm matches. Only some rows state a clone size, as once, few, many or a class for expanded clones.

clone size: .; J gene: TRBJ2-7; D gene: .; V gene: TRBV7-8; CDR3 protein: CASSLVQVGYEQYF; CDR3 DNA: TGTGCCAGCAGCTTAGTTCAGGTCGGCTACGAGCAGTACTTC
clone size: .; J gene: TRBJ2-3; D gene: TRBD2; V gene: TRBV5-1; CDR3 protein: CASTQTRRGDTDTQYF; CDR3 DNA: TGCGCCAGCACCCAAACCCGGCGGGGGGATACAGATACGCAGTATTTT
clone size: few; J gene: TRBJ2-5; D gene: .; V gene: TRBV7-2; CDR3 protein: CASSLVGRETQYF; CDR3 DNA: TGTGCCAGCAGCTTAGTAGGGCGCGAGACCCAGTACTTC
clone size: .; J gene: TRBJ1-6; D gene: .; V gene: TRBV6-4; CDR3 protein: CASSEGGSSPLHF; CDR3 DNA: TGTGCCAGCAGTGAAGGAGGGAGTTCACCCCTCCACTTT
clone size: .; J gene: TRBJ1-1; D gene: .; V gene: TRBV29-1; CDR3 protein: CSAHRQGTEAFF; CDR3 DNA: TGCAGCGCTCACAGGCAGGGGACTGAAGCTTTCTTT
clone size: .; J gene: TRBJ2-7; D gene: .; V gene: TRBV30; CDR3 protein: CAWSLTVAYEQYF; CDR3 DNA: TGTGCCTGGAGTTTGACAGTAGCCTACGAGCAGTACTTC
clone size: .; J gene: TRBJ2-5; D gene: TRBD1; V gene: TRBV30; CDR3 protein: CACSGTVQETQYF; CDR3 DNA: TGTGCCTGCTCCGGGACAGTTCAAGAGACCCAGTACTTC
clone size: few; J gene: TRBJ1-4; D gene: TRBD1; V gene: TRBV6-6; CDR3 protein: CASSYDRGYEKLFF; CDR3 DNA: TGTGCCAGCAGTTACGACAGGGGGTACGAGAAACTGTTTTTT
clone size: few; J gene: TRBJ1-2; D gene: .; V gene: TRBV19; CDR3 protein: CATSDTNQGGYTF; CDR3 DNA: TGTGCCACTTCGGACACCAACCAGGGAGGCTACACCTTC
clone size: .; J gene: TRBJ2-7; D gene: TRBD1; V gene: TRBV18; CDR3 protein: CASSSGQGAYEQYF; CDR3 DNA: TGTGCCAGCTCGTCGGGACAGGGGGCCTACGAGCAGTACTTC
clone size: few; J gene: TRBJ2-4; D gene: .; V gene: TRBV28; CDR3 protein: CASSLSSSALAKNIQYF; CDR3 DNA: TGTGCCAGCAGTTTATCTTCGTCCGCTTTAGCCAAAAACATTCAGTACTTC
clone size: .; J gene: TRBJ1-5; D gene: TRBD1; V gene: TRBV5-6; CDR3 protein: CASSSTGFGPQHF; CDR3 DNA: TGTGCCAGCAGCTCGACAGGGTTTGGGCCCCAGCATTTT
clone size: .; J gene: TRBJ2-7; D gene: .; V gene: TRBV18; CDR3 protein: CASSPQDSSEQYF; CDR3 DNA: TGTGCCAGCTCACCACAGGACAGCAGCGAGCAGTACTTC
clone size: .; J gene: TRBJ2-7; D gene: TRBD2; V gene: TRBV5-1; CDR3 protein: CASSPRGTSGGPHYEQYF; CDR3 DNA: TGCGCCAGCAGCCCCCGGGGGACTAGCGGGGGGCCCCACTACGAGCAGTACTTC
clone size: few; J gene: TRBJ1-2; D gene: .; V gene: TRBV6-5; CDR3 protein: CASSYRGGYTF; CDR3 DNA: TGTGCCAGCAGTTACCGGGGTGGCTACACCTTC
clone size: .; J gene: TRBJ1-4; D gene: .; V gene: TRBV5-1; CDR3 protein: CASSLHGQSEEKLFF; CDR3 DNA: TGCGCCAGCAGCTTGCACGGACAGTCGGAGGAAAAACTGTTTTTT
clone size: .; J gene: TRBJ1-2; D gene: .; V gene: TRBV6-5; CDR3 protein: CASSWRGGYTF; CDR3 DNA: TGTGCCAGCAGTTGGCGGGGGGGCTACACCTTC
clone size: .; J gene: TRBJ1-4; D gene: .; V gene: TRBV9; CDR3 protein: CASSGQGVIGEKLFF; CDR3 DNA: TGTGCCAGCAGCGGTCAAGGGGTGATTGGTGAAAAACTGTTTTTT
clone size: .; J gene: TRBJ2-5; D gene: .; V gene: TRBV7-9; CDR3 protein: CASSGEETQYF; CDR3 DNA: TGTGCCAGCTCGGGTGAAGAGACCCAGTACTTC
clone size: once; J gene: TRBJ2-1; D gene: .; V gene: TRBV29-1; CDR3 protein: CSVDLRDFEQFF; CDR3 DNA: TGCAGCGTTGATCTCCGGGACTTTGAGCAGTTCTTC
clone size: few; J gene: TRBJ2-1; D gene: .; V gene: TRBV5-6; CDR3 protein: CASSLVAPEQFF; CDR3 DNA: TGTGCCAGCAGCTTGGTAGCCCCCGAGCAGTTCTTC
clone size: .; J gene: TRBJ2-1; D gene: TRBD1; V gene: TRBV6-4; CDR3 protein: CASSGTGGGNEQFF; CDR3 DNA: TGTGCCAGCAGTGGAACAGGGGGAGGCAATGAGCAGTTCTTC
clone size: .; J gene: TRBJ2-5; D gene: .; V gene: TRBV5-1; CDR3 protein: CASSLGSQETQYF; CDR3 DNA: TGCGCCAGCAGCTTAGGCAGCCAAGAGACCCAGTACTTC
clone size: few; J gene: TRBJ2-3; D gene: TRBD2; V gene: TRBV6-5; CDR3 protein: CASSLAGSGDTQYF; CDR3 DNA: TGTGCCAGCAGTTTAGCGGGGTCCGGGGATACGCAGTATTTT
clone size: once; J gene: TRBJ2-7; D gene: .; V gene: TRBV7-6; CDR3 protein: CASSLEGVSQEQYF; CDR3 DNA: TGTGCCAGCAGCTTAGAAGGAGTTTCCCAGGAGCAGTACTTC
clone size: once; J gene: TRBJ1-1; D gene: TRBD1; V gene: TRBV11-2; CDR3 protein: CASSLVTGVSEAFF; CDR3 DNA: TGTGCCAGCAGCTTAGTTACAGGGGTTAGTGAAGCTTTCTTT
clone size: .; J gene: TRBJ1-5; D gene: TRBD1; V gene: TRBV28; CDR3 protein: CASRGTGTAYQPQHF; CDR3 DNA: TGTGCCAGCAGGGGGACCGGGACAGCTTATCAGCCCCAGCATTTT
clone size: .; J gene: TRBJ1-1; D gene: .; V gene: TRBV5-5; CDR3 protein: CASSLGSWTADTEAFF; CDR3 DNA: TGTGCCAGCAGCTTGGGGAGTTGGACGGCCGACACTGAAGCTTTCTTT
clone size: .; J gene: TRBJ1-1; D gene: .; V gene: TRBV29-1; CDR3 protein: CSVEDRGAGNTEAFF; CDR3 DNA: TGCAGCGTTGAAGATCGGGGGGCGGGGAACACTGAAGCTTTCTTT
clone size: .; J gene: TRBJ1-1; D gene: .; V gene: TRBV7-2; CDR3 protein: CASSRGQLNTEAFF; CDR3 DNA: TGTGCCAGCAGCCGCGGACAGTTGAACACTGAAGCTTTCTTT
clone size: once; J gene: TRBJ2-4; D gene: TRBD2; V gene: TRBV7-9; CDR3 protein: CASSPGTSGELAKNIQYF; CDR3 DNA: TGTGCCAGCAGCCCCGGGACTAGCGGGGAACTAGCCAAAAACATTCAGTACTTC
clone size: .; J gene: TRBJ2-5; D gene: .; V gene: TRBV13; CDR3 protein: CASSYRAEETQYF; CDR3 DNA: TGTGCCAGCAGCTATCGGGCCGAAGAGACCCAGTACTTC
clone size: .; J gene: TRBJ2-2; D gene: .; V gene: TRBV2; CDR3 protein: CASTAGRGGELFF; CDR3 DNA: TGTGCCAGCACGGCGGGACGGGGCGGGGAGCTGTTTTTT
clone size: few; J gene: TRBJ2-7; D gene: TRBD2; V gene: TRBV30; CDR3 protein: CAWSVGASGGPQQYF; CDR3 DNA: TGTGCCTGGAGTGTTGGGGCTAGCGGGGGCCCCCAGCAGTACTTC
clone size: .; J gene: TRBJ2-7; D gene: TRBD1; V gene: TRBV30; CDR3 protein: CAWSPDRGPYEQYF; CDR3 DNA: TGTGCCTGGAGTCCGGACAGGGGGCCCTACGAGCAGTACTTC
clone size: .; J gene: TRBJ2-2; D gene: TRBD1; V gene: TRBV30; CDR3 protein: CAWGTGGSAGELFF; CDR3 DNA: TGTGCCTGGGGAACAGGGGGCTCGGCCGGGGAGCTGTTTTTT
clone size: .; J gene: TRBJ2-2; D gene: TRBD2; V gene: TRBV29-1; CDR3 protein: CSVVGTTNTGELFF; CDR3 DNA: TGCAGCGTCGTAGGGACTACTAACACCGGGGAGCTGTTTTTT
clone size: .; J gene: TRBJ2-7; D gene: TRBD2; V gene: TRBV30; CDR3 protein: CAWSDPTSGWYEQYF; CDR3 DNA: TGTGCCTGGAGTGACCCGACTAGCGGATGGTACGAGCAGTACTTC
clone size: once; J gene: TRBJ1-6; D gene: TRBD1; V gene: TRBV6-5; CDR3 protein: CASTSRTGQSPLHF; CDR3 DNA: TGTGCCAGCACCTCCCGGACAGGGCAATCACCCCTCCACTTT
clone size: .; J gene: TRBJ2-1; D gene: .; V gene: TRBV7-9; CDR3 protein: CASSSPGAPYNEQFF; CDR3 DNA: TGTGCCAGCAGCTCCCCCGGGGCGCCGTACAATGAGCAGTTCTTC
clone size: few; J gene: TRBJ2-1; D gene: .; V gene: TRBV29-1; CDR3 protein: CSVSRGRYNEQFF; CDR3 DNA: TGCAGCGTTTCCAGGGGTCGGTACAATGAGCAGTTCTTC
clone size: few; J gene: TRBJ1-1; D gene: .; V gene: TRBV11-2; CDR3 protein: CASSSASSPSAFF; CDR3 DNA: TGTGCCAGCAGCTCCGCATCCAGTCCATCAGCTTTCTTT